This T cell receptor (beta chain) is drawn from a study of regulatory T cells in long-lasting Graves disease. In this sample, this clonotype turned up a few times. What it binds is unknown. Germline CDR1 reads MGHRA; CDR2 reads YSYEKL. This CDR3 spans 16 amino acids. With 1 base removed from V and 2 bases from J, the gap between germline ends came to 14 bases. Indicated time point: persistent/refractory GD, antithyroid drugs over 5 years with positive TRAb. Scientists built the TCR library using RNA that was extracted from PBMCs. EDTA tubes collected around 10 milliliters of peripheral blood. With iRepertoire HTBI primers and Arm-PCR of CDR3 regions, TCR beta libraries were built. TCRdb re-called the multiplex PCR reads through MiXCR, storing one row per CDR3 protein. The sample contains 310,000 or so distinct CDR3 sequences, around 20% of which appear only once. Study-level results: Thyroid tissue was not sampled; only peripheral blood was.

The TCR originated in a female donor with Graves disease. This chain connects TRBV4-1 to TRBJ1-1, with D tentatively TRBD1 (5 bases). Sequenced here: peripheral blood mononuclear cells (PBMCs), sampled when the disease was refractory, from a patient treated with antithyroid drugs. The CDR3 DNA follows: TGCGCCAGCAGCCAAGCGTCCGGACACCTTAACACTGAAGCTTTCTTT. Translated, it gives CASSQASGHLNTEAFF.